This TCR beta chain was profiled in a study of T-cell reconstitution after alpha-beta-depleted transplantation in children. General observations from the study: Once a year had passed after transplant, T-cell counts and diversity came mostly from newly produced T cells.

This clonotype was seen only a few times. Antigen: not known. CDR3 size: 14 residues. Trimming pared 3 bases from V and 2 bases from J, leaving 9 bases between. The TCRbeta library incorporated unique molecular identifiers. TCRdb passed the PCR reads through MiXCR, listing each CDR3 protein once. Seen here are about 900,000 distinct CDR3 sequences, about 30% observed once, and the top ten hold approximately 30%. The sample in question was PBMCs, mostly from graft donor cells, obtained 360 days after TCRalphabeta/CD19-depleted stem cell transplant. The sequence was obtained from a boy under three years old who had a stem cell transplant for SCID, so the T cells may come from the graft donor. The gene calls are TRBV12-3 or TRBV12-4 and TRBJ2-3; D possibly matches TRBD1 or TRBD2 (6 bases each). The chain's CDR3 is CASSFGGPTDTQYF. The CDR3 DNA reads TGTGCCAGCAGTTTCGGGGGCCCCACAGATACGCAGTATTTT.